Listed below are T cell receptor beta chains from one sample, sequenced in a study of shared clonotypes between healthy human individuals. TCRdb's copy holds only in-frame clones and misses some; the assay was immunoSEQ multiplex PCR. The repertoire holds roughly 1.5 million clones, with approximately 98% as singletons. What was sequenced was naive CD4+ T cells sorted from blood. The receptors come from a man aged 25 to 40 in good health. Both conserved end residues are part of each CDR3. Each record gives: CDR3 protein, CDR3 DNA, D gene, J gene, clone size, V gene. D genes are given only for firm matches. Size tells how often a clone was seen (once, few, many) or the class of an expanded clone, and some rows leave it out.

CDR3: CASSFGDSGNTIYF
DNA: TGTGCCAGCAGCTTCGGTGACTCTGGAAACACCATATATTTT
D: NA
J: TRBJ1-3
size: NA
V: TRBV7-6

CDR3: CASSSRPSNTEAFF
DNA: TGTGCCAGCAGCTCCCGTCCCTCGAACACTGAAGCTTTCTTT
D: NA
J: TRBJ1-1
size: NA
V: TRBV7-2

CDR3: CASSPFRGRYTDTQYF
DNA: TGTGCCAGTAGCCCCTTTCGGGGGAGGTACACAGATACGCAGTATTTT
D: NA
J: TRBJ2-3
size: NA
V: TRBV19

CDR3: CSVRGPPPRTEAFF
DNA: TGCAGCGTGCGGGGCCCTCCTCCGAGGACTGAAGCTTTCTTT
D: NA
J: TRBJ1-1
size: NA
V: TRBV29-1

CDR3: CASSPGDSNYGYTF
DNA: TGTGCCAGCAGCCCCGGGGACTCTAACTATGGCTACACCTTC
D: NA
J: TRBJ1-2
size: NA
V: TRBV7-6

CDR3: CASSLAGSQYGYTF
DNA: TGCGCCAGCAGCTTGGCCGGCAGCCAATATGGCTACACCTTC
D: NA
J: TRBJ1-2
size: NA
V: TRBV5-1

CDR3: CASSSDRTYNEQFF
DNA: TGTGCCAGCAGTTCCGATCGAACCTACAATGAGCAGTTCTTC
D: NA
J: TRBJ2-1
size: NA
V: TRBV11-3

CDR3: CASLLGQNYGYTF
DNA: TGTGCCAGCCTTCTGGGACAGAACTATGGCTACACCTTC
D: TRBD1
J: TRBJ1-2
size: NA
V: TRBV28

CDR3: CASSPATVSYNEQFF
DNA: TGTGCCAGCAGCCCCGCCACTGTATCCTACAATGAGCAGTTCTTC
D: NA
J: TRBJ2-1
size: NA
V: TRBV7-9

CDR3: CASSYATGAVKETQYF
DNA: TGTGCCAGCAGTTATGCTACAGGTGCCGTCAAAGAGACCCAGTACTTC
D: NA
J: TRBJ2-5
size: NA
V: TRBV6-5

CDR3: CASRPSKQMNTGELFF
DNA: TGTGCCAGTAGACCAAGTAAACAGATGAACACCGGGGAGCTGTTTTTT
D: NA
J: TRBJ2-2
size: NA
V: TRBV19

CDR3: CASSPSAGGTQETQYF
DNA: TGTGCCAGCAGCCCTTCCGCGGGGGGCACCCAAGAGACCCAGTACTTC
D: TRBD2
J: TRBJ2-5
size: NA
V: TRBV9

CDR3: CAWRTTGVETQYF
DNA: TGTGCCTGGAGAACGACCGGCGTAGAGACCCAGTACTTC
D: NA
J: TRBJ2-5
size: once
V: TRBV30

CDR3: CASSQDTGRETQYF
DNA: TGCGCCAGCAGCCAAGATACCGGGAGAGAGACCCAGTACTTC
D: NA
J: TRBJ2-5
size: NA
V: TRBV4-1

CDR3: CATGSWANVLTF
DNA: TGTGCCACCGGCAGTTGGGCCAACGTCCTGACTTTC
D: NA
J: TRBJ2-6
size: NA
V: TRBV15

CDR3: CASSAYSGRGNEQFF
DNA: TGCGCCAGCAGCGCCTACAGCGGGAGGGGCAATGAGCAGTTCTTC
D: TRBD2
J: TRBJ2-1
size: NA
V: TRBV4-3

CDR3: CASSLVSRSGNTIYF
DNA: TGTGCCAGCAGCTTGGTCTCCCGCTCTGGAAACACCATATATTTT
D: NA
J: TRBJ1-3
size: NA
V: TRBV5-6

CDR3: CASSLTPGAYEQYF
DNA: TGTGCCAGCAGCTTAACCCCAGGCGCCTACGAGCAGTACTTC
D: NA
J: TRBJ2-7
size: NA
V: TRBV11-2

CDR3: CASTLRGRVTGELFF
DNA: TGTGCCAGCACCCTGCGGGGGAGGGTCACCGGGGAGCTGTTTTTT
D: TRBD2
J: TRBJ2-2
size: NA
V: TRBV27

CDR3: CASSVEGQGAFTGANVLTF
DNA: TGTGCCAGCAGCGTAGAGGGACAGGGGGCCTTCACTGGGGCCAACGTCCTGACTTTC
D: TRBD1
J: TRBJ2-6
size: NA
V: TRBV9

CDR3: CASSFTGGSGYGYTF
DNA: TGTGCCAGCAGCTTTACAGGGGGCTCTGGGTATGGCTACACCTTC
D: TRBD1
J: TRBJ1-2
size: NA
V: TRBV7-9

CDR3: CASSHVVRGLQETQYF
DNA: TGTGCCAGCAGCCACGTCGTCAGGGGGCTCCAAGAGACCCAGTACTTC
D: TRBD1
J: TRBJ2-5
size: NA
V: TRBV5-4

CDR3: CASSEAMRGEQFF
DNA: TGTGCCAGCAGTGAAGCCATGCGAGGTGAGCAGTTCTTC
D: NA
J: TRBJ2-1
size: NA
V: TRBV2

CDR3: CAWTGLTGAGIQYF
DNA: TGTGCCTGGACGGGTCTAACAGGGGCAGGAATTCAGTACTTC
D: TRBD1
J: TRBJ2-4
size: NA
V: TRBV30

CDR3: CASSIALGDSVYGYTF
DNA: TGTGCCAGTAGTATAGCTTTGGGGGATTCCGTCTATGGCTACACCTTC
D: NA
J: TRBJ1-2
size: NA
V: TRBV19

CDR3: CSVAGKNTGELFF
DNA: TGCAGCGTTGCTGGAAAAAACACCGGGGAGCTGTTTTTT
D: NA
J: TRBJ2-2
size: NA
V: TRBV29-1

CDR3: CASSSRNSMGTEAFF
DNA: TGTGCCAGCAGCTCCCGTAACTCGATGGGAACTGAAGCTTTCTTT
D: NA
J: TRBJ1-1
size: NA
V: TRBV7-8

CDR3: CASSPPEYRYPFSGNTIYF
DNA: TGTGCCAGCTCACCACCTGAATACAGATACCCATTCTCTGGAAACACCATATATTTT
D: NA
J: TRBJ1-3
size: NA
V: TRBV18

CDR3: CASSSGQDYQETQYF
DNA: TGCGCCAGCAGCAGCGGACAGGACTACCAAGAGACCCAGTACTTC
D: TRBD1
J: TRBJ2-5
size: NA
V: TRBV5-1

CDR3: CASSPQASSGANVLTF
DNA: TGTGCCAGCAGCCCGCAGGCATCCTCTGGGGCCAACGTCCTGACTTTC
D: NA
J: TRBJ2-6
size: NA
V: TRBV11-3

CDR3: CASSVSGRTGASTDTQYF
DNA: TGTGCCAGCAGCGTATCCGGGAGGACAGGGGCAAGCACAGATACGCAGTATTTT
D: TRBD1
J: TRBJ2-3
size: NA
V: TRBV9

CDR3: CASSQSDRGLYEQYF
DNA: TGTGCCAGCAGCCAATCGGACAGGGGGCTTTACGAGCAGTACTTC
D: TRBD1
J: TRBJ2-7
size: NA
V: TRBV16

CDR3: CASRAPGTVGYDTQYF
DNA: TGTGCCAGCAGAGCTCCCGGGACAGTAGGATACGATACGCAGTATTTT
D: TRBD1
J: TRBJ2-3
size: NA
V: TRBV5-6

CDR3: CASSLPSGIYGYTF
DNA: TGTGCCAGCAGTTTACCATCAGGAATATATGGCTACACCTTC
D: NA
J: TRBJ1-2
size: NA
V: TRBV28

CDR3: CATGARSEQYF
DNA: TGTGCCACGGGGGCGCGGAGCGAGCAGTACTTC
D: NA
J: TRBJ2-7
size: NA
V: TRBV28

CDR3: CASRLTGGSEKLFF
DNA: TGTGCCAGCAGACTTACAGGGGGCAGTGAAAAACTGTTTTTT
D: TRBD1
J: TRBJ1-4
size: NA
V: TRBV28

CDR3: CASSENGETQYF
DNA: TGTGCCAGCAGCGAAAACGGGGAGACCCAGTACTTC
D: NA
J: TRBJ2-5
size: NA
V: TRBV7-3

CDR3: CASSNTKGATDLSTDTQYF
DNA: TGTGCCAGCAGCAATACCAAGGGGGCCACGGACCTTAGCACAGATACGCAGTATTTT
D: TRBD1
J: TRBJ2-3
size: NA
V: TRBV5-4

CDR3: CASSQLYEQYF
DNA: TGTGCCAGCAGCCAACTATACGAGCAGTACTTC
D: NA
J: TRBJ2-7
size: NA
V: TRBV28

CDR3: CASSPMGDTGLSGYTF
DNA: TGTGCCAGCAGCCCCATGGGGGACACTGGGCTTTCTGGCTACACCTTC
D: NA
J: TRBJ1-2
size: NA
V: TRBV7-9

CDR3: CASSPGSGANVLTF
DNA: TGCGCCAGCAGCCCTGGCTCTGGGGCCAACGTCCTGACTTTC
D: NA
J: TRBJ2-6
size: NA
V: TRBV5-1

CDR3: CSVEGQLNTEAFF
DNA: TGCAGCGTTGAGGGCCAATTGAACACTGAAGCTTTCTTT
D: NA
J: TRBJ1-1
size: NA
V: TRBV29-1

CDR3: CASSADRVSGANVLTF
DNA: TGTGCCAGTAGTGCAGACAGGGTTTCGGGGGCCAACGTCCTGACTTTC
D: TRBD1
J: TRBJ2-6
size: NA
V: TRBV19

CDR3: CAWSPGRADYGYTF
DNA: TGTGCCTGGAGCCCCGGGAGGGCTGACTATGGCTACACCTTC
D: NA
J: TRBJ1-2
size: few
V: TRBV30

CDR3: CASRQGVKKLFF
DNA: TGTGCCAGCAGACAGGGGGTGAAAAAACTGTTTTTT
D: TRBD1
J: TRBJ1-4
size: NA
V: TRBV25-1

CDR3: CASSLYGGQTNTGELFF
DNA: TGTGCCAGCAGTTTATACGGTGGACAGACTAACACCGGGGAGCTGTTTTTT
D: NA
J: TRBJ2-2
size: NA
V: TRBV27

CDR3: CASSAQLTSWDEQFF
DNA: TGTGCCAGCAGCGCACAATTAACCTCGTGGGATGAGCAGTTCTTC
D: NA
J: TRBJ2-1
size: NA
V: TRBV7-3

CDR3: CASSLEGLNTEAFF
DNA: TGCGCCAGCAGCTTAGAGGGGTTGAACACTGAAGCTTTCTTT
D: NA
J: TRBJ1-1
size: NA
V: TRBV5-1

CDR3: CASSVEGQGTQYF
DNA: TGTGCCAGCAGTGTGGAGGGGCAAGGGACCCAGTACTTC
D: NA
J: TRBJ2-5
size: NA
V: TRBV2

CDR3: CASSINRLAGGPGELFF
DNA: TGTGCCAGCAGCATAAACCGCTTAGCGGGAGGGCCCGGGGAGCTGTTTTTT
D: TRBD2
J: TRBJ2-2
size: NA
V: TRBV7-9

CDR3: CASSLRRESTSYEQYF
DNA: TGTGCTAGCAGCTTACGGCGGGAGAGCACCTCCTACGAGCAGTACTTC
D: TRBD2
J: TRBJ2-7
size: once
V: TRBV7-7

CDR3: CASSSGIYEQYF
DNA: TGTGCCAGTAGTAGCGGGATATACGAGCAGTACTTC
D: NA
J: TRBJ2-7
size: NA
V: TRBV19

CDR3: CASSEDRSEQFF
DNA: TGCGCCAGCAGCGAAGACAGATCTGAGCAGTTCTTC
D: NA
J: TRBJ2-1
size: NA
V: TRBV10-1

CDR3: CASSDGPLDTQYF
DNA: TGTGCCAGCAGCGACGGTCCCTTGGATACGCAGTATTTT
D: NA
J: TRBJ2-3
size: NA
V: TRBV9

CDR3: CASSLGIAGGQSDEQFF
DNA: TGTGCCAGCAGCTTAGGAATAGCGGGAGGGCAGTCCGATGAGCAGTTCTTC
D: TRBD2
J: TRBJ2-1
size: NA
V: TRBV7-8

CDR3: CATRTGVQYGYTF
DNA: TGTGCCACCCGGACAGGGGTTCAGTATGGCTACACCTTC
D: TRBD1
J: TRBJ1-2
size: NA
V: TRBV6-1

CDR3: CASSLSSSSNTQYF
DNA: TGTGCCAGCAGCCTATCTAGTAGCTCAAATACGCAGTATTTT
D: NA
J: TRBJ2-3
size: NA
V: TRBV7-9

CDR3: CASSDSMQGIDEQFF
DNA: TGTGCCAGCAGTGACTCAATGCAGGGCATAGATGAGCAGTTCTTC
D: NA
J: TRBJ2-1
size: NA
V: TRBV2

CDR3: CATSVRTGETQYF
DNA: TGTGCCACCAGCGTTAGGACTGGAGAGACCCAGTACTTC
D: NA
J: TRBJ2-5
size: NA
V: TRBV15